This passage covers 12 T cell receptor beta chains from one sample sequenced in a study of Graves' ophthalmopathy and Graves' hyperthyroidism. Researchers took RNA transcripts and amplified TCR beta CDR3 regions from them. RT-PCR with HTBI primers came first, then second-round multiplex PCR. TCRdb itself ran the multiplex PCR reads through MiXCR, one entry per CDR3 protein. The sample consists of about 500,000 distinct CDR3 sequences, about 40% of them appearing once. Sequencing was done on a sample of peripheral blood or thyroid tissue (not recorded which). These receptors were collected from an adult man with Graves' hyperthyroidism.

The rearrangement links TRBV2 to TRBJ2-5; TRBD2 matches 10 bases. Germline loops: CDR1 SNHLY, CDR2 FYNNEI. The CDR3 has 14 amino acids. As DNA, the CDR3 is TGTGCTAGGCCTCCTAGCGGGGGCGGGGAGACCCAGTACTTC. Protein sequence: CARPPSGGGETQYF. The full variable domain, its missing parts supplied by reference TRBV2 and TRBJ2-5, is EPEVTQTPSHQVTQMGQEVILRCVPISNHLYFYWYRQILGQKVEFLVSFYNNEISEKSEIFDDQFSVERPDGSNFTLKIRSTKLEDSAMYFCARPPSGGGETQYFGPGTRLLVL.

V usage is TRBV12-5 and J usage is TRBJ2-7; a possible D gene is TRBD2 (5 bases). V dropped 4 bases and J dropped 3 bases, with 10 bases sitting between them. The CDR3 sequence is 13 residues long. The germline V gene encodes CDR1 LGHNT and CDR2 FRNRAP. The CDR3 bases are TGTGCTAGTGGTTCCCCCGGGATCTACGAGCAGTACTTC. This sequence encodes CASGSPGIYEQYF.

At least ten counts were recorded for this clonotype. At one end, the junction sequence differs from germline, possibly due to a read error. The chain recombines TRBV5-1 with TRBJ2-5; D perhaps matches TRBD2 (6 bases). Germline V CDR1 and CDR2: SGHRS, YFSETQ. The CDR3 length is 14 residues. CDR3 sequence: CASSLGAGQETQYF. CDR3 coding DNA: TGTGCCAGCAGCTTAGGAGCGGGCCAAGAGACCCAGTACTTC.

This clonotype was observed once. The V and J genes are TRBV19 and TRBJ2-7; D is uncertain. This CDR3 contains 13 residues. Germline V gene lookup returns CDR1 LNHDA and CDR2 SQIVND (reference sequence). Between the trimmed V and J ends, which lost 4 bases and 4 bases, there was a span of 11 bases. CDR3 nucleotide sequence: TGTGCCAGTAGTAGCCTGGGGTCTTACGAGCAGTACTTC. Translation: CASSSLGSYEQYF.

The rearrangement joins TRBV12-5 to TRBJ1-1; 7 nucleotides agree with TRBD1. This CDR3 is built from 16 residues. Per the germline V gene, CDR1 is LGHNT and CDR2 is FRNRAP. The V gene end was trimmed by 0 bases and the J gene end by 4 bases; junction bases not matched to a gene: 8. In DNA, the CDR3 is TGTGCTAGTGGTTTGGTTTTGACAGGGATCCGCACTGAAGCTTTCTTT. Its translation is CASGLVLTGIRTEAFF.

This clonotype was recorded many times. This chain links TRBV19 with TRBJ2-2; D might be TRBD1 or TRBD2, each matching 5 bases. The V gene lost 9 bases and the J gene lost 3 bases, with 11 bases spanning the gap. The germline gives CDR1 LNHDA, CDR2 SQIVND (reference sequence). This CDR3 is built from 13 residues. CDR3 sequence (DNA): TGTGCCAGCCAGAGGGGAGACACCGGGGAGCTGTTTTTT. As protein: CASQRGDTGELFF.

This clonotype was detected ten times or more. The chain has TRBV5-6 and TRBJ2-6; 7 bases are shared with TRBD2. CDR1 and CDR2 from the germline V gene are SGHDT and YYEEEE. The CDR3 loop spans 17 amino acids. The ends lost 2 bases at V and 1 base at J; junction bases unmatched: 6. CDR3 region: CASSFERGKSGANVLTF. The CDR3 DNA follows: TGTGCCAGCAGCTTTGAGCGGGGAAAGTCTGGGGCCAACGTCCTGACTTTC.

Comments on this clonotype: Given a much more abundant clone one base away, this may be a read error. DNA of the CDR3: TGCAGCGGCGGGGCAGGGGGGACGGGGGAGCTGTTTTTT. Protein sequence: CSGGAGGTGELFF. The rearrangement links TRBV29-1 to TRBJ2-2; the D gene is possibly TRBD1 (7 bases). Trimming cost V 7 bases and J 8 bases, with 17 bases left between them. The germline V gene has CDR1 SQVTM and CDR2 ANQGSEA. CDR3 size: 13 residues.

This chain uses TRBV5-1 with TRBJ2-6, with 9 nucleotides matching TRBD1. This CDR3 spans 13 amino acids. In germline, CDR1 is SGHRS, CDR2 YFSETQ. V gave up 5 bases and J gave up 11 bases; unmatched junction bases: 5. CDR3 bases: TGCGCCAGCAGTTTCCGACAGGGGGACGTCCTGACTTTC. Protein product: CASSFRQGDVLTF. Combining the CDR3 with reference TRBV5-1 and TRBJ2-6 gives the whole variable domain KAGVTQTPRYLIKTRGQQVTLSCSPISGHRSVSWYQQTPGQGLQFLFEYFSETQRNKGNFPGRFSGRQFSNSRSEMNVSTLELGDSALYLCASSFRQGDVLTFGAGSRLTVL.

The chain joins TRBV19 to TRBJ2-3; 9 nucleotides agree with TRBD2. The CDR3 is 15 amino acids. Germline V gene data show CDR1 as LNHDA and CDR2 as SQIVND (reference sequence). V lost 4 bases, J lost 5 bases, and 7 bases stayed unmatched. The CDR3 sequence: CASSTGTSRGDTQYF. The CDR3 coding sequence is TGTGCCAGTAGTACCGGGACTAGCAGGGGAGATACGCAGTATTTT. The full variable domain, with the rest looked up from reference TRBV19 and TRBJ2-3, is DGGITQSPKYLFRKEGQNVTLSCEQNLNHDAMYWYRQDPGQGLRLIYYSQIVNDFQKGDIAEGYSVSREKKESFPLTVTSAQKNPTAFYLCASSTGTSRGDTQYFGPGTRLTVL.

V and J are TRBV5-6 and TRBJ1-6; 8 nucleotides line up with TRBD1. The CDR3 has 21 amino acids. J gave up 0 bases and V 2 bases, and 16 bases lay outside the gene matches. CDR1 SGHDT and CDR2 YYEEEE come from the germline V gene. CDR3: CASSFKPGQAPKSSYNSPLHF. The DNA for the CDR3 is TGTGCCAGCAGCTTTAAGCCGGGACAGGCACCGAAGAGCTCCTATAATTCACCCCTCCACTTT. Complete variable domain (other parts from reference TRBV5-6 and TRBJ1-6): DAGVTQSPTHLIKTRGQQVTLRCSPKSGHDTVSWYQQALGQGPQFIFQYYEEEERQRGNFPDRFSGHQFPNYSSELNVNALLLGDSALYLCASSFKPGQAPKSSYNSPLHFGNGTRLTVT.

The chain is built from TRBV29-1 and TRBJ1-1; maybe TRBD1 (6 bases). The germline V gene encodes CDR1 SQVTM and CDR2 ANQGSEA. V was shortened by 6 bases and J by 10 bases, with 18 bases between the two germline ends. This CDR3 spans 12 amino acids. Here the CDR3 reads CSVTTGGRIAFF. CDR3 sequence (DNA): TGCAGCGTCACTACCGGGGGGCGCATAGCTTTCTTT. Combining the CDR3 with reference TRBV29-1 and TRBJ1-1 gives the whole variable domain SAVISQKPSRDICQRGTSLTIQCQVDSQVTMMFWYRQQPGQSLTLIATANQGSEATYESGFVIDKFPISRPNLTFSTLTVSNMSPEDSSIYLCSVTTGGRIAFFGQGTRLTVV.